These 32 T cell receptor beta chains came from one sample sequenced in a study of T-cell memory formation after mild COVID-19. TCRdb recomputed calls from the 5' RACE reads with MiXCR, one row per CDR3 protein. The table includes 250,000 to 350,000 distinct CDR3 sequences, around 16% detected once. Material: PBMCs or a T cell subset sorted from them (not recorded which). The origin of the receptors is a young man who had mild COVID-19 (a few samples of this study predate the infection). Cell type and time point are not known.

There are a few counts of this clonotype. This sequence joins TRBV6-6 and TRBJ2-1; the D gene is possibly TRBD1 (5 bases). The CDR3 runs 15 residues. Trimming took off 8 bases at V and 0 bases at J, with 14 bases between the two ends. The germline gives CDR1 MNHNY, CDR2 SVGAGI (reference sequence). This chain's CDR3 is CASQTATSSYNEQFF. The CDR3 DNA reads TGTGCCAGCCAGACAGCTACAAGCTCCTACAATGAGCAGTTCTTC.

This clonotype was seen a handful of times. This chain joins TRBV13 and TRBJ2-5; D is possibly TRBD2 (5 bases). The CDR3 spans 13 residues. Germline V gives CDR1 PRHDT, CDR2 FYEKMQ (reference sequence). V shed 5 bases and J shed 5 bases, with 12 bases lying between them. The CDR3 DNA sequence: TGTGCCAGCAGCCGGACTGCCAGTGAGACCCAGTACTTC. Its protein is CASSRTASETQYF.

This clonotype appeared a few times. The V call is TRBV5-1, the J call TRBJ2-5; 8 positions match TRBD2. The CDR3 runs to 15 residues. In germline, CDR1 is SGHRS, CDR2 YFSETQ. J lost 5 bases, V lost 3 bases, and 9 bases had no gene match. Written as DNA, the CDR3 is TGCGCCAGCAGCTCCCGGGGGGGCCTAAAGGAGACCCAGTACTTC. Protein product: CASSSRGGLKETQYF.

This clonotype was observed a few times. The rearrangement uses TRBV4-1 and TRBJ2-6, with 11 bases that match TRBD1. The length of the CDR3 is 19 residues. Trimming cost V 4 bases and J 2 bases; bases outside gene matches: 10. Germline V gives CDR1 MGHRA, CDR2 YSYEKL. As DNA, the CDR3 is TGCGCCAGCAGCCTCAAACGACCGGGACAGGGGGCTGGGGCCAACGTCCTGACTTTC. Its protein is CASSLKRPGQGAGANVLTF.

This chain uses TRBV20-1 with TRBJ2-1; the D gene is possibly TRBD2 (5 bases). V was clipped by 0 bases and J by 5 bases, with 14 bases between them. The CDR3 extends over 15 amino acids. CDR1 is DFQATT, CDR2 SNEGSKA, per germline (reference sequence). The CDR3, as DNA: TGCAGTGCTAGAGATCTGGCTAGCCCGAACAATGAGCAGTTCTTC. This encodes CSARDLASPNNEQFF.

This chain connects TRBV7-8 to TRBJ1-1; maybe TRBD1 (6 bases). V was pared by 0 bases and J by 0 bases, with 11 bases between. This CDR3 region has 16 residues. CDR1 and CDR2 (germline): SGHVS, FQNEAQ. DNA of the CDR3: TGTGCCAGCAGCTTAGCCGCAGGGGAATTGAACACTGAAGCTTTCTTT. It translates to CASSLAAGELNTEAFF.

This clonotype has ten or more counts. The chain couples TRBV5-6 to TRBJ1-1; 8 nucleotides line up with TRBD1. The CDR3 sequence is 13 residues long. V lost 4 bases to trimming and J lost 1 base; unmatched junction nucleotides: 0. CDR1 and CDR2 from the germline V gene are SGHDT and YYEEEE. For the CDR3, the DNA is TGTGCCAGCAGCGACAGGGGGAACACTGAAGCTTTCTTT. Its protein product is CASSDRGNTEAFF.

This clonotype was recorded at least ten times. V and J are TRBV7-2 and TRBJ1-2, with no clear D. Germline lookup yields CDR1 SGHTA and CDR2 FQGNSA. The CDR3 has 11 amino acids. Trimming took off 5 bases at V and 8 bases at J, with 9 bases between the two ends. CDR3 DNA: TGTGCCAGCAGCCCTGGTCCCGGCTACACCTTC. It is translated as CASSPGPGYTF.

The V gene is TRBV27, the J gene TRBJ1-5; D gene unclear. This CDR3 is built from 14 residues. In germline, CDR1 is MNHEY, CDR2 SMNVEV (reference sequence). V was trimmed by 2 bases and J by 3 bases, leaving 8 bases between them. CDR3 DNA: TGTGCCAGCAGTTTAGAGCAGTTCAATCAGCCCCAGCATTTT. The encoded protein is CASSLEQFNQPQHF.

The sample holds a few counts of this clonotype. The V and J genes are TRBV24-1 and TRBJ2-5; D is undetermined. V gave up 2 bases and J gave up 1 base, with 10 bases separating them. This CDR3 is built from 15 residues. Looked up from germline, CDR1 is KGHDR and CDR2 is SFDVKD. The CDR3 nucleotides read TGTGCCACCAGTGATTCGGGTGTGGCCCAAGAGACCCAGTACTTC. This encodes CATSDSGVAQETQYF.

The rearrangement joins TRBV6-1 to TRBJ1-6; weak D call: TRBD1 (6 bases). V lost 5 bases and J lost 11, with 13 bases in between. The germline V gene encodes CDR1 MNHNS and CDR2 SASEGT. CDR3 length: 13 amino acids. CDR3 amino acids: CASSSGEGTPLHF. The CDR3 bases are TGTGCCAGCAGTTCAGGGGAGGGTACACCCCTCCACTTT.

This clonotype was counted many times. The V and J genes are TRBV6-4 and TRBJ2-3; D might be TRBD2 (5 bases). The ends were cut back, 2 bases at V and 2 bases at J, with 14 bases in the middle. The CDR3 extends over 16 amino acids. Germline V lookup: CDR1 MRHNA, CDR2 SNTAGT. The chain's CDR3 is CASSDTSGSATDTQYF. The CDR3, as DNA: TGTGCCAGCAGTGACACGTCGGGGAGCGCCACAGATACGCAGTATTTT.

In nucleotides, the CDR3 is TGTGCCAGCAGCTTCAGACGTTTTCGGTCCTACGAGCAGTACTTC. It codes for CASSFRRFRSYEQYF. V gene TRBV5-6 combines with J gene TRBJ2-7; D unclear. Germline V gene data show CDR1 as SGHDT and CDR2 as YYEEEE. Deletions cut 2 bases from V and 1 base from J, with 13 bases between. This CDR3 is built from 15 residues.

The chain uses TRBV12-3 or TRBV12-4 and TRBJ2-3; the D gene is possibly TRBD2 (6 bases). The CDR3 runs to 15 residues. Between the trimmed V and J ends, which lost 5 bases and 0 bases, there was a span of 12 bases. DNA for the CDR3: TGTGCCAGCAGTAAGGCCGGGAGTAGCACAGATACGCAGTATTTT. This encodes CASSKAGSSTDTQYF.

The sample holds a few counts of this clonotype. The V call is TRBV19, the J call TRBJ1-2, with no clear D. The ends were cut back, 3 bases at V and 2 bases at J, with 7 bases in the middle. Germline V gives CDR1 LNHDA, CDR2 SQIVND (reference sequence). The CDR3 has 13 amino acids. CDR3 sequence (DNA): TGTGCCAGTAGTATTTCGGGAAACTATGGCTACACCTTC. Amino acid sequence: CASSISGNYGYTF.

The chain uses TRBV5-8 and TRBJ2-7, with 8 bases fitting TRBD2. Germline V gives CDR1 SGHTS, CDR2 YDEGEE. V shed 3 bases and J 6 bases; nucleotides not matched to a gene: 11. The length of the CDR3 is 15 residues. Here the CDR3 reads CASSSAGGTRSEQYF. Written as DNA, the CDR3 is TGTGCCAGCAGCTCCGCGGGGGGCACACGGAGCGAGCAGTACTTC.

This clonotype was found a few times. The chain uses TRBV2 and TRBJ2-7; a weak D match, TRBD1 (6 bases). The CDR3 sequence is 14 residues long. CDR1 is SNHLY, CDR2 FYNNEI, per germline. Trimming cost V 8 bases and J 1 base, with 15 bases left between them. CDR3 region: CASPGTNRSYEQYF. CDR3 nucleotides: TGTGCCAGCCCCGGGACAAACCGATCCTACGAGCAGTACTTC.

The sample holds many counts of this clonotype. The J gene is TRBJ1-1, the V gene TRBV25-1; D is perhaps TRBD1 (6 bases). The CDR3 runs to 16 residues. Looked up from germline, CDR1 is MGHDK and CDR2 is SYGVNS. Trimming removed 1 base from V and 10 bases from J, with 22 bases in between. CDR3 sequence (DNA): TGTGCCAGCAGTGAATCAGGGTCAGGGGACTCAACGGGAGCTTTCTTT. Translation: CASSESGSGDSTGAFF.

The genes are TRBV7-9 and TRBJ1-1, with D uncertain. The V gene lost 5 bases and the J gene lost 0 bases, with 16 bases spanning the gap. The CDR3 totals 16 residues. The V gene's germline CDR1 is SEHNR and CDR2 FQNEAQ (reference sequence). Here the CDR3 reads CASSLRALGMNTEAFF. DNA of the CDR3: TGTGCCAGCAGCCTTCGGGCTCTAGGAATGAACACTGAAGCTTTCTTT. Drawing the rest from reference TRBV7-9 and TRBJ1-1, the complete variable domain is DTGVSQNPRHKITKRGQNVTFRCDPISEHNRLYWYRQTLGQGPEFLTYFQNEAQLEKSRLLSDRFSAERPKGSFSTLEIQRTEQGDSAMYLCASSLRALGMNTEAFFGQGTRLTVV.

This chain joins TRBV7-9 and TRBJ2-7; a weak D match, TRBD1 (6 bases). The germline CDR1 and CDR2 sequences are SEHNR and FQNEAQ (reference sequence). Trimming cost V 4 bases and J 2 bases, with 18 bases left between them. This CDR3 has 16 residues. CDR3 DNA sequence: TGTGCCAGCAGCTCCGAACTGGGGGCGCCCCCCTACGAGCAGTACTTC. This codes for CASSSELGAPPYEQYF.

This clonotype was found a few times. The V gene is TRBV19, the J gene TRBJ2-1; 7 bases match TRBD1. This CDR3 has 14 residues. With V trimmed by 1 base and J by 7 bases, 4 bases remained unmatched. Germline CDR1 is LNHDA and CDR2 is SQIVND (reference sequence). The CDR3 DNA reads TGTGCCAGTAGTATAGGACAGGGCGATAATGAGCAGTTCTTC. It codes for CASSIGQGDNEQFF. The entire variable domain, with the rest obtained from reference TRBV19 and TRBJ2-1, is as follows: DGGITQSPKYLFRKEGQNVTLSCEQNLNHDAMYWYRQDPGQGLRLIYYSQIVNDFQKGDIAEGYSVSREKKESFPLTVTSAQKNPTAFYLCASSIGQGDNEQFFGPGTRLTVL.

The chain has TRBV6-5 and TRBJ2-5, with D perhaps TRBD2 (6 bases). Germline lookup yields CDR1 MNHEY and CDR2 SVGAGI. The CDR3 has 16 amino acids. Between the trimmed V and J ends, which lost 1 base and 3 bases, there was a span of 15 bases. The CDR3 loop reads CASSYLSGTAKETQYF. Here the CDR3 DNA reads TGTGCCAGCAGTTACTTGTCCGGGACTGCGAAAGAGACCCAGTACTTC.

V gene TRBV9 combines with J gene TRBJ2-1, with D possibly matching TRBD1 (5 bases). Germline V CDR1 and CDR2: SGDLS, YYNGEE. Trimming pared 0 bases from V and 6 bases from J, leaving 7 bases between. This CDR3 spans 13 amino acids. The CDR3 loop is CASSVAGLNEQFF. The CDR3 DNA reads TGTGCCAGCAGCGTAGCAGGGCTCAATGAGCAGTTCTTC.

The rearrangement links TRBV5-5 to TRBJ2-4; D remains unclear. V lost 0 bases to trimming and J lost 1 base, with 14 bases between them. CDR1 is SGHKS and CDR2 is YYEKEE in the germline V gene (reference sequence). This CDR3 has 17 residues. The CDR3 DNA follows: TGTGCCAGCAGCTTGGAAAGGGTGTCGACGGCCAAAAACATTCAGTACTTC. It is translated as CASSLERVSTAKNIQYF.

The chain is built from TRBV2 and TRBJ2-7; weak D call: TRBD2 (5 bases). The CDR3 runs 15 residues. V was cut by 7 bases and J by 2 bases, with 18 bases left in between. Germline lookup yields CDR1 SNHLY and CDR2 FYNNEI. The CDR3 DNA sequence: TGTGCCAGCATGCCGGGCCCGGGGAGAACCTACGAGCAGTACTTC. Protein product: CASMPGPGRTYEQYF.

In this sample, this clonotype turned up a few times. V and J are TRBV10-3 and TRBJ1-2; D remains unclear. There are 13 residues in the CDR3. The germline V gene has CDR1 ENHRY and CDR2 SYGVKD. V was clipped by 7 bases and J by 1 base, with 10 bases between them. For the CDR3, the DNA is TGTGCCATCACCGACACCTATAACTATGGCTACACCTTC. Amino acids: CAITDTYNYGYTF.

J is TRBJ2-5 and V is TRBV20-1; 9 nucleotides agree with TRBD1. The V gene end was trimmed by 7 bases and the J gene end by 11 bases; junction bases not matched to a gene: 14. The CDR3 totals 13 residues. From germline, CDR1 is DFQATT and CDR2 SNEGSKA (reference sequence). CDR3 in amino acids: CSGGLDRGPVQYF. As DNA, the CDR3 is TGCAGTGGGGGGTTGGACAGGGGACCGGTTCAGTACTTC.

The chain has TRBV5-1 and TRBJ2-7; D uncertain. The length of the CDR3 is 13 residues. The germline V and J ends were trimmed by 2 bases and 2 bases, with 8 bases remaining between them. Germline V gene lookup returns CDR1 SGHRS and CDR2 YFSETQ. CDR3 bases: TGCGCCAGCAGCTTTGGGCCCACCTACGAGCAGTACGTC. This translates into CASSFGPTYEQYV.

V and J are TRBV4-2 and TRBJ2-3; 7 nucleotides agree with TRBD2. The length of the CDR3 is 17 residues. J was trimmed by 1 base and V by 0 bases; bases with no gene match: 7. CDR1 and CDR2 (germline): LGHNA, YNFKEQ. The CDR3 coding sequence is TGTGCCAGCAGCCAAGATCCCTGGGCGGGGGGCACAGATACGCAGTATTTT. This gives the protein CASSQDPWAGGTDTQYF.

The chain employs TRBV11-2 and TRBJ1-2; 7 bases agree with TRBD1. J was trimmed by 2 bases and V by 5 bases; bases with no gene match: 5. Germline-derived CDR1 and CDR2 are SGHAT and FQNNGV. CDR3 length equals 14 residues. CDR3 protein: CASSLTGQNYGYTF. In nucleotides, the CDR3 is TGTGCCAGCAGCCTGACGGGACAGAACTATGGCTACACCTTC. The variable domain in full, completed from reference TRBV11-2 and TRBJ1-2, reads EAGVAQSPRYKIIEKRQSVAFWCNPISGHATLYWYQQILGQGPKLLIQFQNNGVVDDSQLPKDRFSAERLKGVDSTLKIQPAKLEDSAVYLCASSLTGQNYGYTFGSGTRLTVV.

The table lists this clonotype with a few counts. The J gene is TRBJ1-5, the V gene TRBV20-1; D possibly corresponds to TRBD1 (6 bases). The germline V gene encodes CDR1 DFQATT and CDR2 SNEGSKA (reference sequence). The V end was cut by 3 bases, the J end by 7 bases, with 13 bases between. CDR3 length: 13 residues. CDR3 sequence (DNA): TGCAGTGCTAGCACCGGGGGCAGGCAGCCCCAGCATTTT. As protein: CSASTGGRQPQHF.

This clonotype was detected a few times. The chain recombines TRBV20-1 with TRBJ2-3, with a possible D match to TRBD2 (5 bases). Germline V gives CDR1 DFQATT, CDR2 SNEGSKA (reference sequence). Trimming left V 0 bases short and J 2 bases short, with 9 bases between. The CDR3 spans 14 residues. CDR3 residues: CSARDEDFTDTQYF. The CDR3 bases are TGCAGTGCTAGAGACGAGGACTTCACAGATACGCAGTATTTT.